This T cell receptor beta chain came from a study of tumor and adjacent non-tumor tissue in lung cancer. Across the whole study: There were about twelve adenocarcinoma, a couple of squamous cell carcinoma and 1 small cell lung cancer cases.

In the case of this clonotype: What it binds is unknown. A read error may produce the germline difference seen at one junction end.

The library came from three nested PCR rounds adapted from ARM-PCR protocols. MiXCR was run by TCRdb on the multiplex PCR reads, yielding one entry per CDR3 protein. The data hold approximately 140,000 distinct CDR3 sequences, with around 67% observed a single time. Study-level points and caveats: Tumor tissue had significantly higher TCR diversity than normal lung. Top 100 clones took a larger repertoire share in normal lung.

No cell sorting was done before RNA was extracted from the tissue. Between August and November 2014, newly diagnosed, chemotherapy-naive lung cancer patients underwent thoracic surgery in China. This sequence was found in a man between 60 and 70 years old with small cell lung cancer. The source material was lung tumor tissue.

In nucleotides, the CDR3 is TGTACCAGCAGTGAACAGCTAGCGGGAGGGTTATGGGAGCAGTTCTTC. Translating gives CTSSEQLAGGLWEQFF. The chain links TRBV6-1 to TRBJ2-1, with TRBD2 matching over 12 bases. The germline V gene has CDR1 MNHNS and CDR2 SASEGT. The CDR3 covers 16 residues.